The 24 T cell receptor beta chains listed next were all sequenced from one sample in a study of control samples from healthy donors and cancer patients. The protocol was immunoSEQ multiplex PCR, while the TCRdb copy is restricted to in-frame clones and leaves out a portion. The table records under 200,000 clones, approximately 93% of them present only once. The sequenced sample consisted of blood. The receptors here all came from a woman aged 35 to 49 in good health.

The genes are TRBV7-2 and TRBJ1-4, with D perhaps TRBD1 (6 bases). CDR1 and CDR2 (germline): SGHTA, FQGNSA. Between the trimmed V and J ends, which lost 4 bases and 6 bases, there was a span of 12 bases. This CDR3 has 14 residues. CDR3 bases: TGTGCCAGCAGCTGGCGGGGGGGCGATGAAAAACTGTTTTTT. It is translated as CASSWRGGDEKLFF.

The chain joins TRBV6-2 or TRBV6-3 to TRBJ1-2; 8 bases are a match to TRBD1. This CDR3 has 15 amino acids. Germline trimming cut 5 bases from V and 5 bases from J; bases unmatched to any gene: 10. The germline gives CDR1 MNHEY, CDR2 SVGEGT. The CDR3 sequence is CASSRLPQGEYGYTF. CDR3 coding DNA: TGTGCCAGCAGTCGACTCCCACAGGGGGAGTATGGCTACACCTTC.

This clone has a single count. The rearrangement uses TRBV6-5 and TRBJ1-2, with 7 positions matching TRBD1. V lost 6 bases, J lost 8 bases, and 9 bases stayed unmatched. Germline CDR1 is MNHEY and CDR2 is SVGAGI. The CDR3 runs 13 residues. The CDR3 DNA is TGTGCCAGCAGGTCGACAGGGTCTCGAGGCTACACCTTC. It encodes CASRSTGSRGYTF.

This clone has only a few counts. This rearrangement joins TRBV2 to TRBJ1-1; D possibly corresponds to TRBD1 (5 bases). The CDR3 is 15 amino acids. The germline V and J ends were trimmed by 1 base and 0 bases, with 9 bases remaining between them. Per the germline V gene, CDR1 is SNHLY and CDR2 is FYNNEI. In DNA form, the CDR3 reads TGTGCCAGCAGTGAAGTTCGGGGGGTGAACACTGAAGCTTTCTTT. It specifies CASSEVRGVNTEAFF.

Written as DNA, the CDR3 is TGTGCCAGCAGTGCCCGCCGGTCGCCGTTAGGTCAGCCCCAGCATTTT. Amino acid sequence: CASSARRSPLGQPQHF. The chain couples TRBV6-1 to TRBJ1-5, with D unclear. The CDR3 length is 16 residues. V lost 4 bases, J lost 6 bases, and 19 bases lay in between. From germline, CDR1 is MNHNS and CDR2 SASEGT.

This clone was counted once. The chain couples TRBV2 to TRBJ1-2; D gene ambiguous. Germline assignment: CDR1 SNHLY and CDR2 FYNNEI. CDR3 size: 13 residues. V was pared by 5 bases and J by 4 bases, with 11 bases between. The CDR3: CASSRRGVYGYTF. The DNA for the CDR3 is TGTGCCAGCAGTAGGAGAGGCGTCTATGGCTACACCTTC. Together with reference TRBV2 and TRBJ1-2, the CDR3 gives the full variable domain: EPEVTQTPSHQVTQMGQEVILRCVPISNHLYFYWYRQILGQKVEFLVSFYNNEISEKSEIFDDQFSVERPDGSNFTLKIRSTKLEDSAMYFCASSRRGVYGYTFGSGTRLTVV.

The V gene is TRBV4-1, the J gene TRBJ2-6, with 7 bases identical to TRBD1. Per germline, CDR1 MGHRA and CDR2 YSYEKL. This CDR3 region has 16 residues. V lost 0 bases, J lost 3 bases, and 2 bases stayed unmatched. Here the CDR3 reads CASSQERTGGANVLTF. CDR3 coding DNA: TGCGCCAGCAGCCAAGAGAGGACAGGTGGGGCCAACGTCCTGACTTTC.

This sequence joins TRBV20-1 and TRBJ1-1; D unresolved. Per the germline V gene, CDR1 is DFQATT and CDR2 is SNEGSKA (reference sequence). The CDR3 length is 11 residues. The V end lost 0 bases, the J end lost 10 bases, and 9 bases lay between the germline ends. CDR3 DNA: TGCAGTGCTAGAGATTACGGTAGAGCTTTCTTT. It yields the protein CSARDYGRAFF.

This chain joins TRBV4-3 and TRBJ2-1; TRBD2 matches at 7 bases. This CDR3 region has 15 residues. Germline CDR1 LGHNA, CDR2 YSLEER. The V segment lost 0 bases and the J segment 2 bases; nucleotides outside the gene matches: 1. The DNA for the CDR3 is TGCGCCAGCAGCCAAGAGGGGGGGACCTACAATGAGCAGTTCTTC. Its protein product is CASSQEGGTYNEQFF.

CDR3 DNA sequence: TGTGCCAGCAGCGAAGGACTAGCGGAGTACAATGAGCAGTTCTTC. Translated, it gives CASSEGLAEYNEQFF. The gene calls are TRBV3-1 (or the pseudogene TRBV3-2) and TRBJ2-1; 10 nucleotides match TRBD2. The J segment lost 4 bases and the V segment lost 5 bases, leaving 5 bases of the junction unmatched. This CDR3 is built from 15 residues. Germline V gives CDR1 LGHDT, CDR2 YNNKEL (reference sequence).

This clone was observed a single time. The chain joins TRBV6-1 to TRBJ1-1; possible D gene TRBD1, 6 bases. Germline CDR1 and CDR2: MNHNS and SASEGT. The CDR3 sequence is 14 residues long. V was pared by 0 bases and J by 4 bases, with 9 bases between. As DNA, the CDR3 is TGTGCCAGCAGTGAAGCAGGGGGTCCCACTGAAGCTTTCTTT. Its protein product is CASSEAGGPTEAFF.

The chain couples TRBV7-2 to TRBJ2-5; a possible D gene is TRBD1 (5 bases). Trimming removed 5 bases from V and 4 bases from J, with 17 bases in between. Germline V gene data show CDR1 as SGHTA and CDR2 as FQGNSA. CDR3 length: 15 amino acids. The CDR3 sequence: CASSLDASDIETQYF. CDR3 bases: TGTGCCAGCAGCCTCGACGCCTCGGACATAGAGACCCAGTACTTC.

The V call is TRBV27, the J call TRBJ1-3, with unresolved D. The CDR3 has 15 amino acids. Trimming took 3 bases from V and 4 from J, leaving 13 bases between them. Germline loops: CDR1 MNHEY, CDR2 SMNVEV (reference sequence). As DNA, the CDR3 is TGTGCCAGCAGTTTCAAGGATGAGTCGGGAAACACCATATATTTT. Its translation is CASSFKDESGNTIYF.

The chain couples TRBV30 to TRBJ2-5, with 9 bases that match TRBD1. The V gene's germline CDR1 is GTSNPN and CDR2 SVGIG (reference sequence). V gave up 1 base and J gave up 5 bases; unmatched junction bases: 8. The CDR3 runs to 15 residues. The CDR3 loop reads CAWSETGGIHETQYF. The CDR3 region has the DNA TGTGCCTGGAGTGAAACAGGGGGCATACACGAGACCCAGTACTTC.

V is TRBV9 and J is TRBJ2-7; D unresolved. Deletions cut 2 bases from V and 0 bases from J, with 12 bases between. The CDR3 consists of 15 residues. Germline V gene lookup returns CDR1 SGDLS and CDR2 YYNGEE. CDR3 bases: TGTGCCAGCAGCGTTCAGCCCTCGGCCTCCTACGAGCAGTACTTC. Its translation is CASSVQPSASYEQYF.

The CDR3 protein is CASPWIVAGEGEQYF. The DNA for the CDR3 is TGTGCCTCTCCATGGATTGTCGCGGGAGAGGGCGAGCAGTACTTC. This chain connects TRBV10-3 to TRBJ2-7; TRBD2 matches 7 bases. The V segment lost 11 bases and the J segment 6 bases; nucleotides outside the gene matches: 19. Germline-derived CDR1 and CDR2 are ENHRY and SYGVKD. The CDR3 contains 15 residues.

V gene TRBV19 combines with J gene TRBJ2-7; TRBD1 agrees at 7 bases. With 3 bases clipped from V and 0 bases from J, the junction kept 11 bases outside the gene matches. Germline V gene lookup returns CDR1 LNHDA and CDR2 SQIVND (reference sequence). The CDR3 extends over 17 amino acids. The CDR3 DNA reads as TGTGCCAGTAGTATCAATACCCACAGGGACAGCTCCTACGAGCAGTACTTC. Translating gives CASSINTHRDSSYEQYF.

This chain links TRBV5-1 with TRBJ1-2; D is possibly TRBD1 (6 bases). The CDR3 loop spans 13 amino acids. Trimming left V 4 bases short and J 7 bases short, with 14 bases between. CDR1 is SGHRS and CDR2 is YFSETQ in the germline V gene. CDR3: CASSLDSNTGYTF. The CDR3 DNA follows: TGCGCCAGCAGCCTGGACAGCAACACTGGCTACACCTTC.

About this clone: Other DNA sequences of this sample code for an identical CDR3. The rearrangement joins TRBV19 to TRBJ2-1; 10 bases agree with TRBD1. V trimming: 7 bases; J trimming: 0 bases; junction bases outside the gene matches: 12. The CDR3 extends over 18 amino acids. Per the germline V gene, CDR1 is LNHDA and CDR2 is SQIVND (reference sequence). The CDR3 spells CASIGQGEGRGSYNEQFF. CDR3 coding DNA: TGTGCCAGTATCGGACAGGGGGAGGGGCGGGGCTCCTACAATGAGCAGTTCTTC.

This rearrangement joins TRBV14 to TRBJ1-2; 7 bases fit TRBD1. Looked up from germline, CDR1 is SGHDN and CDR2 is FVKESK. The CDR3 runs to 15 residues. V lost 4 bases to trimming and J lost 6 bases; unmatched junction nucleotides: 11. The CDR3 loop reads CASSLYRTGGDGYTF. CDR3 DNA: TGTGCCAGCAGCCTTTATCGGACAGGCGGGGATGGCTACACCTTC.

This clone has just one count. The genes are TRBV4-3 and TRBJ2-2, with TRBD1 matching over 8 bases. The V gene's germline CDR1 is LGHNA and CDR2 YSLEER. This CDR3 has 16 amino acids. With V trimmed by 0 bases and J by 5 bases, 5 bases remained unmatched. The CDR3 DNA follows: TGCGCCAGCAGCCAAGATCGCAGGGGGCTTACCGGGGAGCTGTTTTTT. It specifies CASSQDRRGLTGELFF.

This chain links TRBV7-8 with TRBJ2-1, with D unclear. V lost 5 bases and J 11 bases, leaving 10 bases between the germline ends. Germline CDR1 reads SGHVS; CDR2 reads FQNEAQ. The CDR3 length is 11 residues. CDR3 in DNA: TGTGCCAGCAGCCAAGGGTATCAGCAGTTCTTC. Translated: CASSQGYQQFF.

This chain uses TRBV12-3 or TRBV12-4 with TRBJ2-7, with a tentative D call TRBD1 (6 bases). The ends were cut back, 7 bases at V and 5 bases at J, with 15 bases in the middle. The CDR3 consists of 13 residues. CDR3 bases: TGTGCCAGCACTCAATCGACAGGCGACGAGCAGTACTTC. Translating gives CASTQSTGDEQYF.

The J gene is TRBJ2-1, the V gene TRBV7-2; the match to TRBD2 covers 8 bases. V shed 7 bases and J 0 bases; nucleotides not matched to a gene: 5. In germline, CDR1 is SGHTA, CDR2 FQGNSA. CDR3 length equals 15 residues. The chain's CDR3 is CASTVREGSYNEQFF. DNA for the CDR3: TGTGCCAGCACTGTCCGGGAGGGCTCCTACAATGAGCAGTTCTTC.